Listed below are T cell receptor beta chains from one sample, sequenced in a study of control samples from healthy donors and cancer patients. Clones were sequenced by immunoSEQ multiplex PCR, and TCRdb holds only the in-frame ones, with some missing. This table holds around 89,000 clones, 82% found once. The sample taken for sequencing was blood. The receptors originated from a woman aged 60-75 years in good health. Each CDR3 is given with its conserved first and last residue. Fields, in order: D gene, clone size, V gene, J gene, CDR3 DNA, CDR3 protein. The D gene is left open where the match is weak. A row's size may be missing; if present it is once, few, many or a size class.

d_call: TRBD1; clone_size: .; v_call: TRBV20-1; j_call: TRBJ2-7; cdr3_nt: TGTTCGACAGGGATCTCCTACGAGCAGTACTTC; cdr3_aa: CSTGISYEQYF
d_call: TRBD1; clone_size: once; v_call: TRBV3-1/TRBV3-2; j_call: TRBJ1-4; cdr3_nt: TGTGCCAGCAGCCAAGATGGGACAGGGGGAGAAAAACTGTTTTTT; cdr3_aa: CASSQDGTGGEKLFF
d_call: .; clone_size: .; v_call: TRBV9; j_call: TRBJ1-1; cdr3_nt: TGTGCCAGCAGCGTGTGGGGGAACACTGAAGCTTTCTTT; cdr3_aa: CASSVWGNTEAFF
d_call: TRBD1; clone_size: .; v_call: TRBV3-1/TRBV3-2; j_call: TRBJ1-4; cdr3_nt: TGTGCCAGCAGCCAAGAAAGACAGGGGGCGAATGAAAAACTGTTTTTT; cdr3_aa: CASSQERQGANEKLFF
d_call: .; clone_size: .; v_call: TRBV7-9; j_call: TRBJ2-7; cdr3_nt: TGTGCCAGCAGCTCCCCCCAGGACTACGAGCAGTACTTC; cdr3_aa: CASSSPQDYEQYF
d_call: TRBD2; clone_size: .; v_call: TRBV7-6; j_call: TRBJ2-5; cdr3_nt: TGTGCCAGCAGCTCCGGACTAGCGTACCAAGAGACCCAGTACTTC; cdr3_aa: CASSSGLAYQETQYF
d_call: .; clone_size: .; v_call: TRBV7-2; j_call: TRBJ2-5; cdr3_nt: TGTGCCAGCAGCTTAGCGGGGGGGCTGGAGACCCAGTACTTC; cdr3_aa: CASSLAGGLETQYF
d_call: .; clone_size: .; v_call: TRBV7-9; j_call: TRBJ1-5; cdr3_nt: TGTGCCAGCAGCCTCCAGAATCAGCCCCAGCATTTT; cdr3_aa: CASSLQNQPQHF
d_call: .; clone_size: .; v_call: TRBV5-4; j_call: TRBJ2-7; cdr3_nt: TGTGCCAGCAGCTTGGCCGGAGGGGCTTACGAGCAGTACTTC; cdr3_aa: CASSLAGGAYEQYF
d_call: .; clone_size: .; v_call: TRBV27; j_call: TRBJ2-1; cdr3_nt: TGTGCCAGCACCCGACGGGACAACTCCTACAATGAGCAGTTCTTC; cdr3_aa: CASTRRDNSYNEQFF
d_call: TRBD2; clone_size: medium-sized; v_call: TRBV2; j_call: TRBJ2-5; cdr3_nt: TGTGCCAGCAGCGTTCCTAGCGGGAGGGCAGAGACCCAGTACTTC; cdr3_aa: CASSVPSGRAETQYF
d_call: TRBD2; clone_size: .; v_call: TRBV6-5; j_call: TRBJ2-1; cdr3_nt: TGTGCCAGCAGTCCACTAGCGGGAGTGGTGGGTGAGCAGTTCTTC; cdr3_aa: CASSPLAGVVGEQFF
d_call: .; clone_size: .; v_call: TRBV21-1; j_call: TRBJ1-5; cdr3_nt: TGTGCCAGCAGCAAATGGGAAGGTCGTATCCAGCCCCAGCATTTT; cdr3_aa: CASSKWEGRIQPQHF
d_call: .; clone_size: .; v_call: TRBV5-1; j_call: TRBJ1-1; cdr3_nt: TGCGCCAGCAACTTCCTCAGGGCTAGGGGCACTGAAGCTTTCTTT; cdr3_aa: CASNFLRARGTEAFF
d_call: .; clone_size: .; v_call: TRBV6-5; j_call: TRBJ2-1; cdr3_nt: TGTGCCAGCAGTTCAGACAGGAGCTCCTACAATGAGCAGTTCTTC; cdr3_aa: CASSSDRSSYNEQFF
d_call: .; clone_size: .; v_call: TRBV28; j_call: TRBJ1-4; cdr3_nt: TGTGCCAGCAGTTTTCGTCAGGGGTTCGAAAAACTGTTTTTT; cdr3_aa: CASSFRQGFEKLFF
d_call: .; clone_size: .; v_call: TRBV19; j_call: TRBJ2-2; cdr3_nt: TGTGCCAGTACTCCAAGGGGCCCGACAGGGAGGGTCCTCACCGGGGAGCTGTTTTTT; cdr3_aa: CASTPRGPTGRVLTGELFF